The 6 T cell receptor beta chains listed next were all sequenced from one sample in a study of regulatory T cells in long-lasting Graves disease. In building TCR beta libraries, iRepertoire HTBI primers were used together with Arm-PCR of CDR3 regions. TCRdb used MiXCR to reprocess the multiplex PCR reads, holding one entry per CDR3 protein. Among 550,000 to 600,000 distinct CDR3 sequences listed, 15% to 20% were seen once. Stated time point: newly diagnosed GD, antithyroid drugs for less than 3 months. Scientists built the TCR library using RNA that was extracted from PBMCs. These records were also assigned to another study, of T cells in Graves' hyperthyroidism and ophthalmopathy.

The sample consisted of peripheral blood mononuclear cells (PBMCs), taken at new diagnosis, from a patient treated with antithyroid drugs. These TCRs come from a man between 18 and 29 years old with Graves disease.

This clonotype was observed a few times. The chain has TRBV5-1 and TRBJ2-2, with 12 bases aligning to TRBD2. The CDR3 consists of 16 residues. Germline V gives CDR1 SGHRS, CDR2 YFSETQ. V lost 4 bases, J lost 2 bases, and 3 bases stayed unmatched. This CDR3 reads CASSGTSGPNTGELFF. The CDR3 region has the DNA TGCGCCAGCAGCGGGACTAGCGGGCCCAACACCGGGGAGCTGTTTTTT.

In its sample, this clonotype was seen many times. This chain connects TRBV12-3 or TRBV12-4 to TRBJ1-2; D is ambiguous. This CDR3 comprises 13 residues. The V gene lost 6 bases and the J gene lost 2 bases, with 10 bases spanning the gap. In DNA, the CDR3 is TGTGCCAGCAGCCAAAACAGAAACTATGGCTACACCTTC. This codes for CASSQNRNYGYTF.

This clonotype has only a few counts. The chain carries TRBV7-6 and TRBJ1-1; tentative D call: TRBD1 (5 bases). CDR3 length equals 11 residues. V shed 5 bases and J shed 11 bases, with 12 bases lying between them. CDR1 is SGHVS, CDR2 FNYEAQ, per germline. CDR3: CASSGGGRAFF. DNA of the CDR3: TGTGCCAGCAGCGGGGGTGGGCGGGCTTTCTTT.

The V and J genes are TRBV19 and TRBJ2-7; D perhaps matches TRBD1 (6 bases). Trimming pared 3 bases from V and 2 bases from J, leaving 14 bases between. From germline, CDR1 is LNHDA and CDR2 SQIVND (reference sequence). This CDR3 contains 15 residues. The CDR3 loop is CASSIHQGQTYEQYF. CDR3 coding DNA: TGTGCCAGTAGTATCCATCAGGGGCAGACCTACGAGCAGTACTTC.

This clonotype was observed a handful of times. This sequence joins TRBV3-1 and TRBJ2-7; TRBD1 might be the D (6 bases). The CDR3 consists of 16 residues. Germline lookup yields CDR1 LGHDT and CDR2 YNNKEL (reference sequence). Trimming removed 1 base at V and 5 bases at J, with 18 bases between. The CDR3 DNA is TGTGCCAGCAGCCAAGCCGGGACATTGAGGGGCGACGAGCAGTACTTC. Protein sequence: CASSQAGTLRGDEQYF.

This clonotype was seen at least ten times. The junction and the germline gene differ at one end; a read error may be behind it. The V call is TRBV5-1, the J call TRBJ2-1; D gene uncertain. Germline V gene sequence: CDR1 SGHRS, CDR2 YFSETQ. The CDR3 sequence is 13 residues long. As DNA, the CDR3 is TGTGCCAGCAGTTTAGGCACCCTCAATGAGCAGTTCTTC. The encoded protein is CASSLGTLNEQFF.